This T cell receptor beta chain was observed in a study of cytotoxic CD8 clonotypes in ibrutinib-treated CLL. About the study: Each sample contained, on average, about 250,000 productive templates and roughly 100,000 productive rearrangements.

Findings and caveats of the study: The study found public clonotypes uncommon, contracting or stable on treatment.

With sequencing, the targeted depth ranged from 1 in 200,000 to 1 in 1 million T cells. The protocol was immunoSEQ multiplex PCR, while the TCRdb copy is restricted to in-frame clones and leaves out a portion. The sample holds some 200,000 clones, 70% to 75% seen once. Germline V gene sequence: CDR1 MNHNY, CDR2 SVGAGI (reference sequence). Deletions cut 7 bases from V and 0 bases from J, with 12 bases between. The length of the CDR3 is 15 residues. A note on this clone: Antigen: not known.

The source of this sequence is a human donor with chronic lymphocytic leukemia. The sequenced sample was PBMCs, obtained after 12 months of ibrutinib treatment. The V and J genes are TRBV6-6 and TRBJ1-4; TRBD1 might be the D (5 bases). DNA of the CDR3: TGTGCCAGCATAGGACAAACTGCAACTAATGAAAAACTGTTTTTT. It specifies CASIGQTATNEKLFF.